This paragraph reports one T cell receptor beta chain. This sample was included in a study of neoadjuvant anti-PD-1 for oral cavity cancer. Study background: Patients without progression received a fourth nivolumab dose around day 43, then surgical resection on days 50-56.

Six replicates per PBMC sample, mostly from roughly 470 ng of genomic DNA. The protocol was immunoSEQ multiplex PCR, while the TCRdb copy is restricted to in-frame clones and leaves out a portion. The data contain approximately 13,000 clones, under 65% of them singletons. Germline V gives CDR1 SGHTA, CDR2 FQGNSA. The CDR3 totals 12 residues. Trimming left V 1 base short and J 9 bases short, with 7 bases between. The source of this sequence is a person between 35 and 79 years old with oral cavity squamous cell carcinoma. This material consisted of PBMCs, taken before nivolumab (anti-PD-1) treatment. This chain connects TRBV7-2 to TRBJ2-1; D remains unclear. The CDR3 nucleotides read TGTGCCAGCAGCTTAGTGGGGATTGAGCAGTTCTTC. Encoded protein: CASSLVGIEQFF.